Sequencing of this T cell receptor (beta chain) was carried out in a study of shared clonotypes between healthy human individuals. Study results and caveats: Only blood was sampled, and tissue TCR repertoires likely differ from blood ones. Estimated clonotype richness was generally higher in naive than memory subsets.

Cells designated naive CD8 were CD45RO-negative and were positively selected for CCR7, with terminally differentiated effector memory CD45RA+ cells excluded. The assay was immunoSEQ multiplex PCR, and TCRdb's table has in-frame clones only and misses some. Among approximately 1.9 million clones listed, 85% to 95% were seen once. Germline CDR1 reads MRHNA; CDR2 reads SNTAGT. The J segment lost 4 bases and the V segment lost 6 bases, leaving 9 bases of the junction unmatched. There are 15 residues in the CDR3. Remarks on this clone: Its antigen is unknown.

Input material: naive CD8+ T cells from PBMCs. The chain combines TRBV6-4 with TRBJ2-3, with TRBD1 matching over 8 bases. The sequence was collected from a man aged 18-30 years in good health. Some clones in this sample may be carry-over from other donors' samples. CDR3 nucleotides: TGTGCCAGCAGAGACAGGGGCGACCCCGCAGATACGCAGTATTTT. Its translation is CASRDRGDPADTQYF.